The TCR beta chain under discussion was sequenced for a study of radiation and T cells in renal cell carcinoma. Broader study findings: From baseline, blood top tumor clonotypes peaked at 2 weeks post-radiation.

Time point denoted: baseline pretreatment blood. The treatment is: 15 Gy SBRT to primary tumor, nephrectomy 4 weeks later. V shed 7 bases and J shed 5 bases, with 14 bases lying between them. Germline CDR1 and CDR2: MDHEN and SYDVKM. The CDR3 contains 14 residues. Comments on this clone: Antigen unknown.

The data were produced by immunoSEQ multiplex PCR, yet TCRdb's version contains in-frame clones alone and is incomplete. The table shows 150,000 or so clones, with about 88% occurring only once. The rearrangement links TRBV28 to TRBJ2-2; D gene uncertain. The receptor was derived from a woman aged 70 to 79 with renal cell carcinoma. The sequencing used blood, collected from a patient whose treatment included radiotherapy and nephrectomy. CDR3 protein: CASTLSSVTGELFF. Written as DNA, the CDR3 is TGTGCCAGCACCCTTAGTTCGGTGACCGGGGAGCTGTTTTTT. The full variable domain, completed using reference TRBV28 and TRBJ2-2, is DVKVTQSSRYLVKRTGEKVFLECVQDMDHENMFWYRQDPGLGLRLIYFSYDVKMKEKGDIPEGYSVSREKKERFSLILESASTNQTSMYLCASTLSSVTGELFFGEGSRLTVL.